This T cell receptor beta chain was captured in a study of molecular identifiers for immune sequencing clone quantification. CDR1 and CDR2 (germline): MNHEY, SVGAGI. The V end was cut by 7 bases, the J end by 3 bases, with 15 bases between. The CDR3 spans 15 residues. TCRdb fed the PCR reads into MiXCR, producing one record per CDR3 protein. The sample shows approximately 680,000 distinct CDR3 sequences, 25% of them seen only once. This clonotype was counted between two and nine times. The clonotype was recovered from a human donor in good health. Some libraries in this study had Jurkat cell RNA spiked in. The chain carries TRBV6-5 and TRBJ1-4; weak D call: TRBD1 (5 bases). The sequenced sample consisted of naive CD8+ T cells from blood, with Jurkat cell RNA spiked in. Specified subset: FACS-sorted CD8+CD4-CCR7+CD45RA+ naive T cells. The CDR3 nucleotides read TGTGCCAGCAAAATTTGGGGGTCGCCTAATGAAAAACTGTTTTTT. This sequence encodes CASKIWGSPNEKLFF.